This entry lists 9 T cell receptor beta chains sequenced from one sample in a study of T cell responses to AZD1222 COVID-19 vaccine. Produced via immunoSEQ multiplex PCR; TCRdb's table is partial and in-frame only. Counted here are about 140,000 clones, roughly 91% occurring once; the ten biggest clones make up about 5.9%. The sequences come from peripheral blood, collected 28 days after the second AZD1222 dose. These receptors came from an adult who received the AZD1222 COVID-19 vaccine.

V gene TRBV7-2 combines with J gene TRBJ1-6; D unresolved. The CDR3 extends over 15 amino acids. Trimming shortened V by 3 bases and J by 5 bases, and 11 bases separated the two germline ends. Per germline, CDR1 SGHTA and CDR2 FQGNSA. The CDR3 sequence: CASSFSGQNNSPLHF. The CDR3 DNA follows: TGTGCCAGCAGCTTTAGTGGGCAGAATAATTCACCCCTCCACTTT.

The chain has TRBV2 and TRBJ2-1; D is unclear. Germline lookup yields CDR1 SNHLY and CDR2 FYNNEI. Between the trimmed V and J ends, which lost 6 bases and 6 bases, there was a span of 9 bases. The CDR3 totals 12 residues. DNA for the CDR3: TGTGCCAGCAGGGGAACGGGCAATGAGCAGTTCTTC. It is translated as CASRGTGNEQFF. Looking up the rest from reference TRBV2 and TRBJ2-1 gives the full variable domain: EPEVTQTPSHQVTQMGQEVILRCVPISNHLYFYWYRQILGQKVEFLVSFYNNEISEKSEIFDDQFSVERPDGSNFTLKIRSTKLEDSAMYFCASRGTGNEQFFGPGTRLTVL.

This chain uses TRBV6-5 with TRBJ1-1; D not certain. Germline V gives CDR1 MNHEY, CDR2 SVGAGI. The V end lost 6 bases, the J end lost 4 bases, and 15 bases lay between the germline ends. CDR3 length: 14 residues. The CDR3 DNA sequence: TGTGCCAGCAGGAAGCTGGAGCCTGGCACTGAAGCTTTCTTT. Protein product: CASRKLEPGTEAFF.

The CDR3 region has the DNA TGTGCCAGCAGCTTGGTCTACGGACAGGGGATTAGTTCACCCCTCCACTTT. The encoded protein is CASSLVYGQGISSPLHF. The chain is built from TRBV5-4 and TRBJ1-6; the match to TRBD1 covers 9 bases. The length of the CDR3 is 17 residues. Germline CDR1 and CDR2: SGHNT and YYREEE (reference sequence). With V trimmed by 0 bases and J by 9 bases, 10 bases remained unmatched.

The count of this clone is one. The rearrangement links TRBV11-2 to TRBJ2-3; D not certain. CDR3 length: 15 residues. The germline CDR1 and CDR2 sequences are SGHAT and FQNNGV. Trimming removed 2 bases at V and 4 bases at J, with 13 bases between. The CDR3 nucleotides are TGTGCCAGCAGCTTACAGCTAGTCCCTTCAGATACGCAGTATTTT. It specifies CASSLQLVPSDTQYF.

This clone occurred a few times. V is TRBV9 and J is TRBJ1-4; D unclear. The V end lost 0 bases, the J end lost 7 bases, and 16 bases lay between the germline ends. The length of the CDR3 is 16 residues. The germline V gene has CDR1 SGDLS and CDR2 YYNGEE. CDR3 region: CASSVEGEGSGEKLFF. Here the CDR3 DNA reads TGTGCCAGCAGCGTAGAAGGTGAAGGGAGCGGTGAAAAACTGTTTTTT.

This clone has a single count. This chain links TRBV11-2 with TRBJ2-1, with TRBD2 identical over 7 bases. The trim removed 6 bases at V and 7 bases at J, leaving 15 bases unmatched. Germline values: CDR1 SGHAT, CDR2 FQNNGV. This CDR3 has 16 residues. Here the CDR3 reads CASSQPGPGRTNEQFF. The CDR3 DNA reads as TGTGCCAGCAGTCAACCGGGGCCCGGGAGGACGAATGAGCAGTTCTTC.

The chain carries TRBV5-1 and TRBJ2-6; unclear D gene. V was cut by 0 bases and J by 5 bases, with 15 bases left in between. The CDR3 has 17 residues. Germline CDR1 and CDR2: SGHRS and YFSETQ. CDR3 in amino acids: CASSLDQTSRRANVLTF. CDR3 DNA: TGCGCCAGCAGCTTGGATCAGACATCCAGGAGGGCCAACGTCCTGACTTTC.

The rearrangement links TRBV4-1 to TRBJ2-3; the match to TRBD2 covers 7 bases. Germline CDR1 MGHRA, CDR2 YSYEKL. The CDR3 consists of 15 residues. V dropped 2 bases and J dropped 7; count of bases not matched to a gene: 9. In DNA form, the CDR3 reads TGCGCCAGCAGCCAAAGTTTGCGGGAGAAAAATACGCAGTATTTT. It specifies CASSQSLREKNTQYF.